This T cell receptor (beta chain) originates from a study of shared clonotypes between healthy human individuals. Study-wide background: Each donor contributed plates that comprised three CD4 naive, three CD4 memory, two CD8 naive and one CD8 memory. General study findings and limits: Clonotype sharing among the donors was expected to vary with sequencing depth. Generally, naive subsets (rather than memory subsets) showed larger estimated richness.

Regarding this clone: The antigen remains undetermined.

The CDR3 extends over 14 amino acids. V lost 0 bases, J lost 7 bases, and 14 bases lay in between. The germline V gene encodes CDR1 SGHRS and CDR2 YFSETQ. Sorted subsets were amplified in replicate PCRs using 200 to 250 ng DNA, 32,000 or so T cell genomes. Clones were sequenced by immunoSEQ multiplex PCR, and TCRdb holds only the in-frame ones, with some missing. The sample comprises 2 million to 2.5 million clones, 85% to 95% of which are singletons, and roughly 0.36% rests with the top ten. The J gene is TRBJ2-7, the V gene TRBV5-1, with D uncertain. This TCR was sampled from a young man in good health. Some clones in this sample may be carry-over from other donors' samples. What was sequenced was naive CD4+ T cells from PBMCs. Subset specified: CD45RA+ positively selected. The CDR3 reads CASSLEVQDQEQYF. The DNA of the CDR3 is TGCGCCAGCAGCTTGGAAGTCCAGGATCAAGAGCAGTACTTC.